This T cell receptor (beta chain) came from a study of T cells after yellow fever vaccination. Study-wide background: Libraries from low-cell-number fractions were prepared with the SMART-Seq v4 Ultra Low Input RNA kit. Study-wide points: Post-booster samples contained most primary-vaccination clones (more than 95% CD4, less than 90% CD8).

The table lists this clonotype with a few counts. What it binds is not known. In making TCR cDNA, 5'RACE template switching added a universal primer site and UMIs to it. One entry per CDR3 protein results from TCRdb running MiXCR on the 5' RACE reads. The table lists under 250,000 distinct CDR3 sequences, around 3.1% of them singletons, with roughly 3% in the top ten. The junction had 8 bases not matched to a gene; V was cut back by 5 bases and J by 7 bases. This CDR3 has 14 amino acids. The germline CDR1 and CDR2 sequences are SGHVS and FNYEAQ. The chain combines TRBV7-6 with TRBJ2-7; TRBD1 matches at 10 bases. The source material was CD4+ T cells sorted from PBMCs, sampled 10 days after the yellow fever booster vaccination. The sequence was obtained from a man between 18 and 29 years old who received the YFV17D yellow fever vaccine. Here the CDR3 DNA reads TGTGCCAGCAGCCGGGACAGGGGCAGTGGAGAGCAGTACGTC. It codes for CASSRDRGSGEQYV.